The source of this T cell receptor beta chain is a study of early stage breast cancer tumors. The table came from immunoSEQ multiplex PCR; TCRdb's copy has only in-frame clones and leaves some out. The sample has some 15,000 clones; around 80% are singletons. The sample taken for sequencing was normal breast tissue next to the tumor. The sequence came from a person aged 50-59 years with breast cancer.

CDR3 sequence reads: CASCSRGNYGYTF. CDR3 coding DNA: TGTGCCAGCTGCTCCAGGGGTAACTATGGCTACACCTTC. This rearrangement joins TRBV28 to TRBJ1-2; tentatively, D is TRBD1 (6 bases). V dropped 8 bases and J dropped 1 base, with 11 bases sitting between them. CDR3 size: 13 residues. Germline V gives CDR1 MDHEN, CDR2 SYDVKM.